The T cell receptor (beta chain) described here comes from a study of blood T cell repertoires in COVID-19. On this clone: At one boundary the junction diverges from the germline segment, which might be a read error.

Germline values: CDR1 SGHAT, CDR2 FQNNGV. There are 14 residues in the CDR3. Clones were read by immunoSEQ multiplex PCR, and TCRdb kept only the in-frame ones, dropping some. The sample contains approximately 92,000 clones, over 70% of which appear only once. The source material was peripheral blood. The source is a man aged 45-60 years who had recovered from COVID-19. The genes are TRBV11-2 and TRBJ1-2, with D tentatively TRBD1 (5 bases). In DNA form, the CDR3 reads TGTGCCAGCAGCTTTGAGGGGTTTTCGTCAGGGAGGGCCTTC. It yields the protein CASSFEGFSSGRAF. The entire variable domain, with the rest obtained from reference TRBV11-2 and TRBJ1-2, is as follows: EAGVAQSPRYKIIEKRQSVAFWCNPISGHATLYWYQQILGQGPKLLIQFQNNGVVDDSQLPKDRFSAERLKGVDSTLKIQPAKLEDSAVYLCASSFEGFSSGRAFGSGTRLTVV.